The 2 T cell receptor beta chains presented below share a single source sample, sequenced in a study of cytotoxic CD8 clonotypes in ibrutinib-treated CLL. TCRdb keeps only in-frame clones here, not all; method: immunoSEQ multiplex PCR. Of 250,000 to 350,000 clones listed, around 76% were seen once; the top ten hold about 5.3%. Specimen: PBMCs, collected at disease progression, from a patient treated with ibrutinib. The receptors were gathered from a human donor with chronic lymphocytic leukemia.

This chain links TRBV9 with TRBJ2-3; D may be TRBD1 or TRBD2 (5 bases each). The CDR3 is 14 residues long. CDR1 is SGDLS, CDR2 YYNGEE, per germline. V was trimmed by 4 bases and J by 2 bases, leaving 11 bases between them. The CDR3 region has the DNA TGTGCCAGCAGCCCTCGAGGGGCCACAGATACGCAGTATTTT. Protein: CASSPRGATDTQYF.

The rearrangement uses TRBV25-1 and TRBJ1-5, with a possible D match to TRBD1 (5 bases). There are 15 residues in the CDR3. The germline V and J ends were trimmed by 4 bases and 6 bases, with 16 bases remaining between them. CDR1 and CDR2 (germline): MGHDK, SYGVNS. The CDR3 region is CASSAQGPLFQPQHF. The CDR3 DNA reads TGTGCCAGCAGTGCCCAGGGACCGCTCTTTCAGCCCCAGCATTTT.